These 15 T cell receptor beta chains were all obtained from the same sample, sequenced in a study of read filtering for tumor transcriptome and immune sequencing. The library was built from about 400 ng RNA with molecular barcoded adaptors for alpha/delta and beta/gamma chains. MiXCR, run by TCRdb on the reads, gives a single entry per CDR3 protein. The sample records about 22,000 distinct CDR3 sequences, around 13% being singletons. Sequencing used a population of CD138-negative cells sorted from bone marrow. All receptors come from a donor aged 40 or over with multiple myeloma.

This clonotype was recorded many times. The CDR3 DNA reads TGTGCCAGCAGTTACGCCAGGACTAGCGGGAGGGAAGAGACCCAGTACTTC. Translated, it gives CASSYARTSGREETQYF. This chain connects TRBV6-5 to TRBJ2-5; the match to TRBD2 covers 15 bases. J lost 3 bases, V lost 2 bases, and 4 bases had no gene match. Germline CDR1 and CDR2: MNHEY and SVGAGI. The CDR3 has 17 amino acids.

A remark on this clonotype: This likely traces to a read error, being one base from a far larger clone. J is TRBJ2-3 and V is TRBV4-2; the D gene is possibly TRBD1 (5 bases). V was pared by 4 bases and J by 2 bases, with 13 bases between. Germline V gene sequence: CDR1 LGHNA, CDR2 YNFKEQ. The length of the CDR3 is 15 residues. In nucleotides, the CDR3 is TGTGCCAGCAGCCCCGGACATACTATCACAGATACGCAGTATTTT. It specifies CASSPGHTITDTQYF.

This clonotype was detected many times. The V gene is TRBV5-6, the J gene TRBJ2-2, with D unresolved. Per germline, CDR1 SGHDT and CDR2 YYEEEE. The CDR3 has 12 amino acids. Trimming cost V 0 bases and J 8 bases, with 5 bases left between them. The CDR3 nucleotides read TGTGCCAGCAGCTTGGGAAGAGGGGAGCTGTTTTTT. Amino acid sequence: CASSLGRGELFF.

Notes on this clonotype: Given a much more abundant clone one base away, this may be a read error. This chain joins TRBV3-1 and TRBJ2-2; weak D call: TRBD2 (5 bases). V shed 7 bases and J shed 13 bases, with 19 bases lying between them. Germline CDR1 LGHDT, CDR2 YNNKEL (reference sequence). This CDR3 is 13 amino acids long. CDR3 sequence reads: CASTHGWEKGLFF. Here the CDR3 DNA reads TGTGCCAGCACCCACGGGTGGGAGAAGGGGCTGTTTTTT.

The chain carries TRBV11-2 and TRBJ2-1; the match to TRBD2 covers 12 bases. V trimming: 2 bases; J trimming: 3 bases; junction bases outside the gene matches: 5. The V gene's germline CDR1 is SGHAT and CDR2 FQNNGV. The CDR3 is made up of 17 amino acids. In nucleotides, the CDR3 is TGTGCCAGCAGCTTACTCGCGACTAGCGGGGGCTACAATGAGCAGTTCTTC. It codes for CASSLLATSGGYNEQFF.

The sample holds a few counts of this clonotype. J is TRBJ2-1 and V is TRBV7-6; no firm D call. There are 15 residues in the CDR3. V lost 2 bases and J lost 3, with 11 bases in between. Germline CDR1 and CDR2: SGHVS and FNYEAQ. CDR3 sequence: CASSLQERDYNEQFF. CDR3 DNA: TGTGCCAGCAGCTTACAGGAAAGGGACTACAATGAGCAGTTCTTC.

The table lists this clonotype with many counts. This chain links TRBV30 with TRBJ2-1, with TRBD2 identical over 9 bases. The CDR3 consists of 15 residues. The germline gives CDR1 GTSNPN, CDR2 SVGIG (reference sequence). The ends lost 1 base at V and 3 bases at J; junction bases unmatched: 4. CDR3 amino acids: CAWSAAGGIYNEQFF. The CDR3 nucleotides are TGTGCCTGGAGTGCGGCGGGAGGGATCTACAATGAGCAGTTCTTC.

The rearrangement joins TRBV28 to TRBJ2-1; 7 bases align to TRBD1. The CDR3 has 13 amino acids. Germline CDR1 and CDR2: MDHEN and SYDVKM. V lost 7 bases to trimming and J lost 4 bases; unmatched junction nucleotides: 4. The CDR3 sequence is CASIGTEYNEQFF. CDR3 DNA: TGTGCCAGCATAGGGACAGAGTACAATGAGCAGTTCTTC.

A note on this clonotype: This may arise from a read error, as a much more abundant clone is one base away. The CDR3 DNA follows: TGTGCCAGCAGTGATGCTAGCGGTCTCACAGATATGCAGTATTTT. Translated: CASSDASGLTDMQYF. The chain carries TRBV2 and TRBJ2-3; 7 bases are shared with TRBD2. This CDR3 region has 15 residues. CDR1 SNHLY and CDR2 FYNNEI come from the germline V gene. Variable domain in full (rest from reference TRBV2 and TRBJ2-3): EPEVTQTPSHQVTQMGQEVILRCVPISNHLYFYWYRQILGQKVEFLVSFYNNEISEKSEIFDDQFSVERPDGSNFTLKIRSTKLEDSAMYFCASSDASGLTDMQYFGPGTRLTVL.

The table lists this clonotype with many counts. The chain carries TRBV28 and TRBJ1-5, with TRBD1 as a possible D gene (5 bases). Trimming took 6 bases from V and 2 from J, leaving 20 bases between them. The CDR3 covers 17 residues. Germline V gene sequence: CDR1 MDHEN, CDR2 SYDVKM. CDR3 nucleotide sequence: TGTGCCAGCAGAACTAACCAGGTCGGAGGGGGCAATCAGCCCCAGCATTTT. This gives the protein CASRTNQVGGGNQPQHF.

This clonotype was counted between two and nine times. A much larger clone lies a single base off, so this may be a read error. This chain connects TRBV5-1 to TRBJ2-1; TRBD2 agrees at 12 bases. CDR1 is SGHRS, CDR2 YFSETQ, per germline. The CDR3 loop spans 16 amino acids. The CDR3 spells CASSRLAGGPSDEQSF. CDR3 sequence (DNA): TGCGCCAGCAGCCGTCTAGCGGGAGGGCCTAGCGATGAGCAGTCCTTC.

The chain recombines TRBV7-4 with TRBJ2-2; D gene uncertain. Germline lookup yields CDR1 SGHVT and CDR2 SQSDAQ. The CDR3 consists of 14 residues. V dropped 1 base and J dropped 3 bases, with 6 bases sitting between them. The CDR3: CASSLGRDTGELFF. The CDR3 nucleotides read TGTGCCAGCAGCTTAGGACGGGACACCGGGGAGCTGTTTTTT.

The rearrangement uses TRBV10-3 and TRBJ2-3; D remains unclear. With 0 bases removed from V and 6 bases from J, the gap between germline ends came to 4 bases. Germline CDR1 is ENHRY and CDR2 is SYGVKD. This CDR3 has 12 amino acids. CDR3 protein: CAISESSDTQYF. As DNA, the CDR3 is TGTGCCATCAGTGAGTCCAGTGATACGCAGTATTTT.

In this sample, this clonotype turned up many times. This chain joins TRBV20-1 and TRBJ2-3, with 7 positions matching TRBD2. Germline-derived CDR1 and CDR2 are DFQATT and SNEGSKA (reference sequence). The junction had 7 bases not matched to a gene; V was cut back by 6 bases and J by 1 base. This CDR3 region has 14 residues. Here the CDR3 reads CSAHEAGRTDTQYF. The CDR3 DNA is TGCAGTGCACATGAAGCGGGACGCACAGATACGCAGTATTTT.

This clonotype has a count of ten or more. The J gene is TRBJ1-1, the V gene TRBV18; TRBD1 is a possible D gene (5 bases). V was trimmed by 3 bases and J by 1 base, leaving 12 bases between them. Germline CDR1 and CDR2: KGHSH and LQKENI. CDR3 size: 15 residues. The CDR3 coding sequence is TGTGCCAGCTCACCGGTTTGGGGCCAGAACACTGAAGCTTTCTTT. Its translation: CASSPVWGQNTEAFF.